This T cell receptor (beta chain) originates from a study of blood T cell repertoires in COVID-19. Study in general: Researchers got acute and convalescent COVID-19 samples from the United States, Italy and Spain. PBMCs, B-cell-depleted T cells, or T cells were the source of the cDNA or gDNA that made up the material.

Per the original methods: By means of reference gene primer amplification, nucleated cell counts were estimated. Clones were sequenced by immunoSEQ multiplex PCR, and TCRdb holds only the in-frame ones, with some missing. That table is the source of V, J and clone size, and D and trimming were worked out from the DNA. The sample shows about 250,000 clones, approximately 85% of them seen only once. The CDR3 sequence is 12 residues long. The V and J ends lost 4 bases and 5 bases, in that order; junction bases with no gene match: 0. The germline gives CDR1 ENHRY, CDR2 SYGVKD. The Seattle patients, enrolled during active infection, were followed longitudinally.

This receptor was obtained from a man aged 50 to 60 with COVID-19, enrolled during active disease. The chain joins TRBV10-3 to TRBJ2-5; TRBD2 matches at 8 bases. The material sequenced was peripheral blood. CDR3 in DNA: TGTGCCATCAGTGTAGCGGGGGAGACCCAGTACTTC. Translating it yields CAISVAGETQYF.